These T cell receptor beta chains were read from a single sample in a study of blood T cell repertoires in COVID-19. Some clones are missing from TCRdb's copy, which holds only in-frame ones; the method was immunoSEQ multiplex PCR. The sample includes around 300,000 clones, 90% seen only once; the top ten take about 1%. The sequenced material came from peripheral blood. The receptor set was obtained from a woman aged 40 to 55 with COVID-19, enrolled during active disease. Each CDR3 is given with its conserved first and last residue. Fields, in order: J gene, V gene, clone size, D gene, CDR3 protein, CDR3 DNA. A D gene is named only where the DNA matches it firmly. Expanded clones get a size class; other rows say once, few or many, or leave the size out.

TRBJ1-1,TRBV29-1,.,.,CSVAGGNTEAFF,TGCAGCGTTGCTGGAGGGAACACTGAAGCTTTCTTT
TRBJ2-4,TRBV5-4,.,.,CASSLSDSQNIQYF,TGTGCCAGCAGCTTATCAGACTCGCAAAACATTCAGTACTTC
TRBJ1-2,TRBV27,once,.,CASRQTGFYGYTF,TGTGCCAGCAGGCAGACTGGTTTCTATGGCTACACCTTC
TRBJ1-3,TRBV5-6,.,TRBD1,CASTLDRHGNTIYF,TGTGCCAGCACCCTGGACAGGCATGGAAACACCATATATTTT
TRBJ1-2,TRBV5-5,.,.,CASSFREGAYGYTF,TGTGCCAGCAGCTTCAGGGAAGGCGCCTATGGCTACACCTTC
TRBJ1-1,TRBV28,.,TRBD1,CASSPPGQGDTEAFF,TGTGCCAGCAGTCCACCGGGACAGGGGGACACTGAAGCTTTCTTT
TRBJ2-2,TRBV4-3,.,.,CASSQDFLTTGELFF,TGCGCCAGCAGCCAGGACTTCCTCACTACCGGGGAGCTGTTTTTT
TRBJ2-2,TRBV27,once,.,CASSLSGLPGELFF,TGTGCCAGCAGTCTCTCAGGGTTGCCCGGGGAGCTGTTTTTT
TRBJ2-1,TRBV7-3,.,TRBD1,CASRSNRGSGNEQFF,TGTGCCAGCAGATCTAACAGGGGGTCCGGCAATGAGCAGTTCTTC
TRBJ2-3,TRBV7-2,.,TRBD2,CASSFPVSGVSTDTQYF,TGTGCCAGCAGCTTTCCGGTTAGCGGGGTCAGCACAGATACGCAGTATTTT
TRBJ1-6,TRBV6-4,.,.,CASSDSPDKTSPLHF,TGTGCCAGCAGTGACTCCCCGGACAAAACATCACCCCTCCACTTT
TRBJ1-1,TRBV7-9,.,.,CASSLSHQNTEAFF,TGTGCCAGCAGCCTCTCACACCAGAACACTGAAGCTTTCTTT
TRBJ2-7,TRBV18,.,TRBD1,CASSPGQGVYEQYF,TGTGCCAGCTCACCCGGACAGGGGGTCTACGAGCAGTACTTC
TRBJ2-1,TRBV11-3,.,TRBD2,CASSLDLGGSSYNEQFF,TGTGCCAGCAGCTTAGATCTCGGCGGGAGCTCCTACAATGAGCAGTTCTTC
TRBJ2-1,TRBV6-5,once,TRBD2,CASTHSGEGYNEQFF,TGTGCCAGCACCCATAGCGGGGAAGGGTACAATGAGCAGTTCTTC
TRBJ1-2,TRBV29-1,few,.,CSVQGGYGYTF,TGCAGCGTGCAGGGCGGCTATGGCTACACCTTC
TRBJ1-2,TRBV28,.,TRBD1,CASVTGVEGYTF,TGTGCCAGCGTAACAGGGGTGGAAGGCTACACCTTC
TRBJ2-1,TRBV20-1,.,.,CSASNNGGPWNEQFF,TGCAGTGCTAGTAATAATGGAGGGCCGTGGAATGAGCAGTTCTTC
TRBJ2-7,TRBV20-1,few,.,CSAGERGEQYF,TGCAGTGCTGGCGAAAGGGGAGAGCAGTACTTC
TRBJ1-1,TRBV30,.,.,CAWNRDKTNTEAFF,TGTGCCTGGAACCGGGACAAGACGAACACTGAAGCTTTCTTT
TRBJ2-7,TRBV6-5,once,.,CASSSTGYSYEQYF,TGTGCCAGCAGTTCGACAGGATACTCCTACGAGCAGTACTTC
TRBJ1-1,TRBV7-9,.,TRBD1,CASSSRGAYTEAFF,TGTGCCAGCAGCTCCAGGGGGGCCTACACTGAAGCTTTCTTT
TRBJ2-7,TRBV7-6,.,TRBD2,CASSPLVTSGAYEQYF,TGTGCCAGCAGCCCCCTGGTTACTAGCGGGGCCTACGAGCAGTACTTC
TRBJ2-7,TRBV9,.,TRBD1,CASSHIHRDRPYEQYF,TGTGCCAGCAGCCATATCCATCGGGACAGGCCCTACGAGCAGTACTTC
TRBJ1-3,TRBV19,.,TRBD1,CASQQGAVFSGNTIYF,TGTGCTAGTCAGCAGGGGGCCGTCTTCTCTGGAAACACCATATATTTT
TRBJ2-5,TRBV18,.,TRBD2,CASSPLPSGSTGGETQYF,TGTGCCAGCTCACCATTGCCTAGCGGGAGTACCGGGGGAGAGACCCAGTACTTC
TRBJ1-2,TRBV7-6,.,.,CASSLVSGEAYGYTF,TGTGCCAGCAGCTTAGTATCGGGGGAGGCCTATGGCTACACCTTC
TRBJ1-2,TRBV12-3/TRBV12-4,.,.,CASSLRGNYGYTF,TGTGCCAGCAGTTTACGGGGGAACTATGGCTACACCTTC
TRBJ1-1,TRBV6-5,.,.,CASSYSGGMGNTEAFF,TGTGCCAGCAGTTACTCAGGGGGAATGGGGAACACTGAAGCTTTCTTT
TRBJ1-5,TRBV28,.,.,CASSLVEGVTIGNQPQHF,TGTGCCAGCAGTTTAGTAGAAGGGGTCACAATTGGCAATCAGCCCCAGCATTTT
TRBJ1-5,TRBV7-9,.,TRBD1,CASSSGTGLRNQPQHF,TGTGCCAGCAGCTCGGGGACAGGGTTGCGCAATCAGCCCCAGCATTTT
TRBJ2-3,TRBV25-1,.,.,CASRVGDTQYF,TGTGCCAGTCGAGTCGGGGATACGCAGTATTTT
TRBJ1-6,TRBV19,.,TRBD1,CASSISGQGGWNSPLHF,TGTGCCAGTAGTATTTCCGGACAGGGGGGTTGGAATTCACCCCTCCACTTT
TRBJ2-1,TRBV29-1,.,.,CSVGSLPQLPYEQFF,TGCAGCGTGGGTTCACTACCGCAGCTTCCCTATGAGCAGTTCTTC
TRBJ2-7,TRBV7-2,.,.,CASVGAPGYYEQYF,TGTGCCAGTGTGGGGGCCCCAGGGTACTACGAGCAGTACTTC
TRBJ1-2,TRBV19,.,TRBD1,CASSVNRGSGYTF,TGTGCCAGTAGTGTAAACAGGGGGTCTGGCTACACCTTC
TRBJ1-3,TRBV7-2,once,.,CASSFSGLSGNTIYF,TGTGCCAGCAGCTTTTCAGGATTATCTGGAAACACCATATATTTT
TRBJ1-2,TRBV5-1,few,.,CASSTTDLSNYGYTF,TGCGCCAGCAGCACCACAGATCTATCTAACTATGGCTACACCTTC
TRBJ1-2,TRBV4-3,.,.,CASSQVSGYYGYTF,TGCGCCAGCAGCCAAGTGAGCGGATACTATGGCTACACCTTC
TRBJ1-2,TRBV18,.,.,CASSMQSGNYGYTF,TGTGCCAGCTCCATGCAATCCGGGAACTATGGCTACACCTTC
TRBJ1-2,TRBV5-8,.,.,CASSFQWNYGYTF,TGTGCCAGCAGCTTTCAGTGGAACTATGGCTACACCTTC
TRBJ2-1,TRBV6-5,.,TRBD1,CASSYTGTGYDEQFF,TGTGCCAGCAGTTACACCGGGACAGGGTACGATGAGCAGTTCTTC
TRBJ2-7,TRBV14,.,TRBD1,CASSQDRSDRVVHEQYF,TGTGCCAGCAGCCAAGATCGATCGGACAGGGTCGTCCACGAGCAGTACTTC
TRBJ2-5,TRBV2,.,.,CASRLRGSETQYF,TGTGCCAGCAGGTTAAGGGGCTCGGAGACCCAGTACTTC
TRBJ2-1,TRBV7-2,.,TRBD1,CASSGDRVVNEQFF,TGTGCCAGCAGCGGGGACAGGGTAGTGAATGAGCAGTTCTTC
TRBJ2-7,TRBV6-1,.,TRBD2,CASSEGGGRVYEQYF,TGTGCCAGCAGTGAGGGTGGCGGGAGGGTCTACGAGCAGTACTTC
TRBJ2-7,TRBV7-3,.,TRBD1,CASSLIRGRFSYEQYF,TGTGCCAGCAGCTTAATCAGGGGGCGGTTCTCCTACGAGCAGTACTTC
TRBJ2-4,TRBV7-2,.,.,CASSPQRPSIQYF,TGTGCCAGCAGCCCCCAGAGGCCGAGCATTCAGTACTTC
TRBJ1-6,TRBV6-6,few,TRBD1,CASTGGANSPLHF,TGTGCCAGCACAGGGGGCGCGAATTCACCCCTCCACTTT
TRBJ1-4,TRBV30,.,.,CAWSGQGSNEKLFF,TGTGCCTGGAGTGGGCAGGGTTCTAATGAAAAACTGTTTTTT
TRBJ2-3,TRBV3-1/TRBV3-2,.,TRBD2,CASSRLAGMTDTQYF,TGTGCCAGCAGTCGACTAGCGGGGATGACAGATACGCAGTATTTT
TRBJ1-1,TRBV18,.,.,CASSPLQTENTEAFF,TGTGCCAGCTCACCGCTTCAGACAGAGAACACTGAAGCTTTCTTT
TRBJ2-3,TRBV4-1,.,TRBD1,CASSLGQGGADTQYF,TGCGCCAGCAGCCTGGGACAGGGAGGTGCAGATACGCAGTATTTT
TRBJ2-3,TRBV25-1,.,.,CASSESGLFGTDTQYF,TGTGCCAGCAGTGAGTCAGGGTTATTCGGCACAGATACGCAGTATTTT
TRBJ2-5,TRBV9,.,TRBD2,CASSFTLAGDETQYF,TGTGCCAGCAGCTTCACCCTAGCGGGAGATGAGACCCAGTACTTC
TRBJ1-4,TRBV5-6,.,.,CASSSYTGTNNEKLFF,TGTGCCAGCAGCTCATATACCGGGACAAATAATGAAAAACTGTTTTTT
TRBJ1-6,TRBV5-4,.,.,CASSLDQGASPLHF,TGTGCCAGCAGCTTGGATCAGGGCGCTTCACCCCTCCACTTT
TRBJ1-4,TRBV12-3/TRBV12-4,once,.,CASGQIPNEKLFF,TGTGCCAGCGGTCAGATCCCTAATGAAAAACTGTTTTTT
TRBJ1-5,TRBV7-2,.,TRBD1,CASSLLQGANQPQHF,TGTGCCAGCAGCTTACTACAGGGGGCAAATCAGCCCCAGCATTTT
TRBJ1-1,TRBV11-1,.,.,CASSSAGPGAEAFF,TGTGCCAGCAGCTCGGCCGGCCCAGGCGCTGAAGCTTTCTTT